The entry that follows covers one T cell receptor beta chain sequence. The target antigen is unknown. Additional DNA sequences in this sample encode the identical CDR3. A CD45RA-negative memory subset and a CD45RA+ naive subset were separated from the CD4+ cells. The V and J ends lost 1 base and 0 bases respectively, with 7 bases between them. CDR3 size: 15 residues. Per the germline V gene, CDR1 is LNHDA and CDR2 is SQIVND (reference sequence). The data are from a study of shared clonotypes between healthy human individuals. Study observations and caveats: Measured sharing among donors was expected to vary with sequencing depth.

In the original processing: Junction-only sequences produced by ImmunoSEQ had no quality scores, so filtering differed. The protocol was immunoSEQ multiplex PCR, while the TCRdb copy is restricted to in-frame clones and leaves out a portion. The DNA was the basis for D and trimming; V, J and clone size are from that table. The profile shows roughly 2 million clones, around 95% of them singletons. This clonotype was sampled from a man aged 18 to 35 in good health. The genes are TRBV19 and TRBJ1-5, with D uncertain. What was sequenced was naive CD4+ T cells sorted from blood. Subset of the sample: CD45RA+ positively selected. The CDR3 nucleotides are TGTGCCAGTAGTATAGGGGGAAATAGCAATCAGCCCCAGCATTTT. It codes for CASSIGGNSNQPQHF.